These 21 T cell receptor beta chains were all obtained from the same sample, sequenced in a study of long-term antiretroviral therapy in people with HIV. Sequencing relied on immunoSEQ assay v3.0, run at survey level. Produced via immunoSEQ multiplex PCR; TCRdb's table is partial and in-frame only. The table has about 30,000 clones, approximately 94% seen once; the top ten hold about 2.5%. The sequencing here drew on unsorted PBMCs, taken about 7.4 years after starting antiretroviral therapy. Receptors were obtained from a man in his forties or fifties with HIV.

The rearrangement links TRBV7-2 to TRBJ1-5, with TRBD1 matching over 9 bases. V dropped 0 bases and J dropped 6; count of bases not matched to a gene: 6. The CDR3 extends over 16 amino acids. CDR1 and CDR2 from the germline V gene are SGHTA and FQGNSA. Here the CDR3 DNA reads TGTGCCAGCAGCTTAGCGCGGGACAGGGCGACTCAGCCCCAGCATTTT. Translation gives CASSLARDRATQPQHF. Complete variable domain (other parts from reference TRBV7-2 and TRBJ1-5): GAGVSQSPSNKVTEKGKDVELRCDPISGHTALYWYRQSLGQGLEFLIYFQGNSAPDKSGLPSDRFSAERTGGSVSTLTIQRTQQEDSAVYLCASSLARDRATQPQHFGDGTRLSIL.

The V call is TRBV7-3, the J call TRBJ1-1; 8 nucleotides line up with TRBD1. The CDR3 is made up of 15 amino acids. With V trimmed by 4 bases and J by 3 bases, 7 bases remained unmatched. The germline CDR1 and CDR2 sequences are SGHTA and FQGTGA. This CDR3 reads CASSSSGGMDTEAFF. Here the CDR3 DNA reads TGTGCCAGCAGCTCGTCAGGGGGCATGGACACTGAAGCTTTCTTT. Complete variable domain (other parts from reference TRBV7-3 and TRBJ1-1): GAGVSQTPSNKVTEKGKYVELRCDPISGHTALYWYRQSLGQGPEFLIYFQGTGAADDSGLPNDRFFAVRPEGSVSTLKIQRTERGDSAVYLCASSSSGGMDTEAFFGQGTRLTVV.

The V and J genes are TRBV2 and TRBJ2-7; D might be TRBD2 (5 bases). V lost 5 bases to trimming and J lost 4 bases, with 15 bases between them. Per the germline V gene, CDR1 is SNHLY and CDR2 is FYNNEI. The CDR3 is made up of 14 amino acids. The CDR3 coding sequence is TGTGCCAGCAGTTTGAACGGACTTTTATACGAGCAGTACTTC. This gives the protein CASSLNGLLYEQYF.

This CDR3 reads CASSPIQGKSYNEQFF. The CDR3 nucleotides are TGTGCCAGTAGTCCGATACAGGGGAAGTCCTACAATGAGCAGTTCTTC. The genes are TRBV19 and TRBJ2-1; 7 positions match TRBD1. This CDR3 comprises 16 residues. V dropped 5 bases and J dropped 1; count of bases not matched to a gene: 8. The germline gives CDR1 LNHDA, CDR2 SQIVND (reference sequence).

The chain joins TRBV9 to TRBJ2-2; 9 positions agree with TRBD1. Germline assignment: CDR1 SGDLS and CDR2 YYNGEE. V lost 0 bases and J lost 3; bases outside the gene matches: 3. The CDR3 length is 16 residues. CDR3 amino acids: CASSVDDRGDTGELFF. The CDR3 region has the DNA TGTGCCAGCAGCGTAGACGACAGGGGGGACACCGGGGAGCTGTTTTTT. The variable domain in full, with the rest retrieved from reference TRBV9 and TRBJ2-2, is DSGVTQTPKHLITATGQRVTLRCSPRSGDLSVYWYQQSLDQGLQFLIQYYNGEERAKGNILERFSAQQFPDLHSELNLSSLELGDSALYFCASSVDDRGDTGELFFGEGSRLTVL.

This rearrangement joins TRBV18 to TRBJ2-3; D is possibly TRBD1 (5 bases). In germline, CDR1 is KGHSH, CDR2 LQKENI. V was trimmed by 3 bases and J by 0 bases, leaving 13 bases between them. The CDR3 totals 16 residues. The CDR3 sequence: CASSPVGPGSTDTQYF. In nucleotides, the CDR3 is TGTGCCAGCTCACCTGTGGGGCCGGGTAGCACAGATACGCAGTATTTT.

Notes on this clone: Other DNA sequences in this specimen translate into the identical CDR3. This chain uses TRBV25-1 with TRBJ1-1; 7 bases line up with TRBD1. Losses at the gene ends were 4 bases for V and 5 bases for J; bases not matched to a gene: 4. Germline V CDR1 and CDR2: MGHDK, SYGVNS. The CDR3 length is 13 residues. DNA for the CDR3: TGTGCCAGCAGTGGACAGGGTCGGACTGAAGCTTTCTTT. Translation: CASSGQGRTEAFF.

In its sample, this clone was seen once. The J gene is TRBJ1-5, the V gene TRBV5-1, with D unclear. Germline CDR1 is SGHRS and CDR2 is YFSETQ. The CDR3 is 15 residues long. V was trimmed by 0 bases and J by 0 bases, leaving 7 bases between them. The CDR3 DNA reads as TGCGCCAGCAGCTTGGCCCCAAATAGCAATCAGCCCCAGCATTTT. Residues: CASSLAPNSNQPQHF.

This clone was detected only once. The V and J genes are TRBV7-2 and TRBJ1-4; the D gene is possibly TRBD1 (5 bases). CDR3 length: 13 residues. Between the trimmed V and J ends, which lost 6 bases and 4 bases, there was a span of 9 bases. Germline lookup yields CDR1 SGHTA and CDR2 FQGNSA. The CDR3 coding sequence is TGTGCCAGCAGGGGGGACTTTAATGAAAAACTGTTTTTT. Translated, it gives CASRGDFNEKLFF. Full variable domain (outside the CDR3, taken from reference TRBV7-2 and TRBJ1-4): GAGVSQSPSNKVTEKGKDVELRCDPISGHTALYWYRQSLGQGLEFLIYFQGNSAPDKSGLPSDRFSAERTGGSVSTLTIQRTQQEDSAVYLCASRGDFNEKLFFGSGTQLSVL.

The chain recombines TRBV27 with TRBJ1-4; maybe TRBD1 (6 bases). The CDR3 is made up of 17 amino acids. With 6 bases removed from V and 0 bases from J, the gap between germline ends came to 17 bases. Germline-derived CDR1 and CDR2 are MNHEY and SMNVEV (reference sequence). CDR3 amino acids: CASSLTGGRTTNEKLFF. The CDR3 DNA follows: TGTGCCAGCAGCTTGACAGGTGGACGAACAACTAATGAAAAACTGTTTTTT.

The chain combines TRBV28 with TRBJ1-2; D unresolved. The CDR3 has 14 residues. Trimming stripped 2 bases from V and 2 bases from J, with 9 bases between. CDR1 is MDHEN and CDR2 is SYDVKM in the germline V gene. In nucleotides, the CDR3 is TGTGCCAGCAGTTTACGACTCACGAACTATGGCTACACCTTC. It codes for CASSLRLTNYGYTF.

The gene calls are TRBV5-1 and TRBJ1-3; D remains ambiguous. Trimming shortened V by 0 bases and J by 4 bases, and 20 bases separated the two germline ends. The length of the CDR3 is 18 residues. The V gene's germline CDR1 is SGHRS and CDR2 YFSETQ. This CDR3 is CASSLAGLGAGLGNTIYF. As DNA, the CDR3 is TGCGCCAGCAGCTTGGCCGGCTTGGGAGCTGGGTTAGGAAACACCATATATTTT.

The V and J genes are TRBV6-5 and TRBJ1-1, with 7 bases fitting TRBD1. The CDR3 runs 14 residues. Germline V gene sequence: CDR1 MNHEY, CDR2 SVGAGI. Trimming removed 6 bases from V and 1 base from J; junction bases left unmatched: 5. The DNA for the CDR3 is TGTGCCAGCAGACAAACAGGGGCGAACACTGAAGCTTTCTTT. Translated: CASRQTGANTEAFF.

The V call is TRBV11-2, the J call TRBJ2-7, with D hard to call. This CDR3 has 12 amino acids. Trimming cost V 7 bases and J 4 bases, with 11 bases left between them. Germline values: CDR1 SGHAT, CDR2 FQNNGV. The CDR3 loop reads CASTMKEYEQYF. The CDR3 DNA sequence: TGTGCCAGCACCATGAAGGAGTACGAGCAGTACTTC.

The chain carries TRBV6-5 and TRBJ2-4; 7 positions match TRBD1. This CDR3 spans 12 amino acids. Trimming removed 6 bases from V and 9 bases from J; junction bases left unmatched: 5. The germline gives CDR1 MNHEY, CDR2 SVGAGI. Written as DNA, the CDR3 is TGTGCCAGCAGCCGAGACAGGGTCATTCAGTACTTC. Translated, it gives CASSRDRVIQYF.

Here the CDR3 DNA reads TGCAGCGTTGGAGGGGGCCACTATGGCTACACCTTC. Translated, it gives CSVGGGHYGYTF. The chain recombines TRBV29-1 with TRBJ1-2; 7 bases line up with TRBD1. After removal of 4 bases from V and 3 bases from J, the junction contained 2 bases not matched to a gene. This CDR3 contains 12 residues. Germline loops: CDR1 SQVTM, CDR2 ANQGSEA.

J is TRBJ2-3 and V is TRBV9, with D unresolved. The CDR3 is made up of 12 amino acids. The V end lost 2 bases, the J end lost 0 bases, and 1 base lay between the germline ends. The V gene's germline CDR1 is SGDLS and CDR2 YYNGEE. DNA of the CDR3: TGTGCCAGCAGCGTGAGCACAGATACGCAGTATTTT. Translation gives CASSVSTDTQYF. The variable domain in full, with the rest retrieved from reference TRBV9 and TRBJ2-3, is DSGVTQTPKHLITATGQRVTLRCSPRSGDLSVYWYQQSLDQGLQFLIQYYNGEERAKGNILERFSAQQFPDLHSELNLSSLELGDSALYFCASSVSTDTQYFGPGTRLTVL.

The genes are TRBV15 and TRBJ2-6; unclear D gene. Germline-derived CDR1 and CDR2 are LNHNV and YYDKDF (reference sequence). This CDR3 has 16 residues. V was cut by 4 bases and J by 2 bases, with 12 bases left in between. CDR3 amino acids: CATSILRTPGANVLTF. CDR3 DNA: TGTGCCACCAGCATTTTAAGGACCCCTGGGGCCAACGTCCTGACTTTC.

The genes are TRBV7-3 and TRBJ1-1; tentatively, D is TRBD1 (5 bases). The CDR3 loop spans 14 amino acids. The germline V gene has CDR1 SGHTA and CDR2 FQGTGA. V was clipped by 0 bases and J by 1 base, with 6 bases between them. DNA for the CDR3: TGTGCCAGCAGCTTAACGACAGCGAACACTGAAGCTTTCTTT. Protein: CASSLTTANTEAFF. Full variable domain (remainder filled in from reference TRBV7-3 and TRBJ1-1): GAGVSQTPSNKVTEKGKYVELRCDPISGHTALYWYRQSLGQGPEFLIYFQGTGAADDSGLPNDRFFAVRPEGSVSTLKIQRTERGDSAVYLCASSLTTANTEAFFGQGTRLTVV.

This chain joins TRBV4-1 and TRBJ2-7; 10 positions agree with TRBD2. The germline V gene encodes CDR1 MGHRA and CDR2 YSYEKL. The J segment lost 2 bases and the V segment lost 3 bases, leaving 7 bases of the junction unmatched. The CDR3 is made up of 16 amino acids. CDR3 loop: CASSHVTSGLTYEQYF. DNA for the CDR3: TGCGCCAGCAGCCATGTGACTAGCGGGCTGACCTACGAGCAGTACTTC.

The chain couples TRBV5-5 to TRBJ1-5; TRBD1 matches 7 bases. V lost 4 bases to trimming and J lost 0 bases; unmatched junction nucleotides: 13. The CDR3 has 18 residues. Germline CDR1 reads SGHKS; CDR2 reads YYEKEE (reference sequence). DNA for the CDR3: TGTGCCAGCAGCCCTTTCGGGACAGTCTCCATTAGCAATCAGCCCCAGCATTTT. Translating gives CASSPFGTVSISNQPQHF.